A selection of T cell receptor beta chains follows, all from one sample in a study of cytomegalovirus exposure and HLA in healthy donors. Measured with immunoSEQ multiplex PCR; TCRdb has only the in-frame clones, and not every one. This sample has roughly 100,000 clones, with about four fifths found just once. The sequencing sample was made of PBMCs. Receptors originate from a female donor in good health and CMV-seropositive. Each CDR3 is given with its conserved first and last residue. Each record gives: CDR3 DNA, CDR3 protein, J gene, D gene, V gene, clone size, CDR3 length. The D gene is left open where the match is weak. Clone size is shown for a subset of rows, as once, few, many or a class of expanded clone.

TGTGCCACCTTCGGGGGACAGGGAACGCGGGAGCAGTACTTC CATFGGQGTREQYF TRBJ2-7 TRBD1 TRBV10-3 . 14
TGCGCCAGCAGTATGACTGGTTACGAGCAGTACTTC CASSMTGYEQYF TRBJ2-7 . TRBV10-1 few 12
TGCGCCAGCAGCTTTACAGGGGCACGGGGCACCTTC CASSFTGARGTF TRBJ1-2 TRBD1 TRBV5-1 . 12
TGTGCCAGTAGTGCCCAGGGACTAGCGGATCTTTGGAAGCAGTACTTC CASSAQGLADLWKQYF TRBJ2-7 TRBD2 TRBV19 . 16
TGCGCCAGCAGCTCAGGGGTGGCACGCACGAACACCGGGGAGCTGTTTTTT CASSSGVARTNTGELFF TRBJ2-2 . TRBV5-1 few 17
TGCGCCAGCACCCAAAGGGAGGGTTTCGAGCAGTACTTC CASTQREGFEQYF TRBJ2-7 TRBD2 TRBV5-1 few 13
TGCGCCAGCAGCCCCATCATCGGGTCTAACTATGGCTACACCTTC CASSPIIGSNYGYTF TRBJ1-2 . TRBV4-1 . 15
TGTGCCAGCAGCTTAGTGGGCTACACTGAAGCTTTCTTT CASSLVGYTEAFF TRBJ1-1 . TRBV11-2 . 13
TGTGCCAGCAGCCAAAGGGGGCAGAATTCACCCCTCCACTTT CASSQRGQNSPLHF TRBJ1-6 TRBD1 TRBV13 . 14
TGTGCCTGGAGTTACAGCGGGATCGGCGGGGAGCTGTTTTTT CAWSYSGIGGELFF TRBJ2-2 TRBD2 TRBV30 . 14
TGTGCCAGCAGCTTAAGGGACTTCTACTTGAACACTGAAGCTTTCTTT CASSLRDFYLNTEAFF TRBJ1-1 . TRBV7-9 . 16
TGCGCCAGCAACCTCCCTCGGGACAAATTAAGGTACGAGCAGTACTTC CASNLPRDKLRYEQYF TRBJ2-7 . TRBV5-1 . 16
TGTGCCAGCAGCTTAAGGGCCCTAGCGGGGGGGCCAGGGGAGCTGTTTTTT CASSLRALAGGPGELFF TRBJ2-2 TRBD2 TRBV13 . 17
TGTGCCAGCAGCCCCGGAGCGCTACCTTACGAGCAGTACTTC CASSPGALPYEQYF TRBJ2-7 . TRBV5-6 . 14
TGTGCCAGCAGCGTTGGACTAGCGGGAGTCGGGGAGACCCAGTACTTC CASSVGLAGVGETQYF TRBJ2-5 TRBD2 TRBV9 . 16
TGTGCCAGCAGCCTGAAGGGACTAGCAGGACCTACGAACACCGGGGAGCTGTTTTTT CASSLKGLAGPTNTGELFF TRBJ2-2 TRBD2 TRBV5-8 . 19
TGCGCCAGCACCAAGGGGCCGGGGGGGCACACAGATACGCAGTATTTT CASTKGPGGHTDTQYF TRBJ2-3 TRBD2 TRBV5-1 . 16
TGTGCCAGCAGTGAATTTCAGAACACCGGGGAGCTGTTTTTT CASSEFQNTGELFF TRBJ2-2 . TRBV6-1 once 14
TGTGCCAGCAGCTTAGGTCTTGGAGCGGGCACAGATACGCAGTATTTT CASSLGLGAGTDTQYF TRBJ2-3 . TRBV11-2 . 16
TGCGCCAGCAGTCGCGGGAGGGCCGATGAGCAGTTCTTC CASSRGRADEQFF TRBJ2-1 TRBD2 TRBV10-1 . 13
TGTGCTAGTGCCCTCGGGGCTGAAGCTTTCTTT CASALGAEAFF TRBJ1-1 . TRBV12-5 . 11
TGTGCCACCAGCAGAGATAGGGGGCATAGCAATCAGCCCCAGCATTTT CATSRDRGHSNQPQHF TRBJ1-5 TRBD1 TRBV15 once 16
TGTGCCACTACAGAGAACTATGGCTACACCTTC CATTENYGYTF TRBJ1-2 . TRBV2 few 11
TGTGCCAGCAGCCTAGGGGATGGGGTGAACACTGAAGCTTTCTTT CASSLGDGVNTEAFF TRBJ1-1 . TRBV6-5 . 15
TGTGCCAGCAGCATCACCGGGATCGGGACTGAAGCTTTCTTT CASSITGIGTEAFF TRBJ1-1 . TRBV9 . 14
TGTGCCACCAGCACTCGAACTAGCGGGGCCGGGGAGCTGTTTTTT CATSTRTSGAGELFF TRBJ2-2 TRBD2 TRBV15 few 15
TGTGCCAGCAGCTTACAGGGAGTGAGATACTATGGCTACACCTTC CASSLQGVRYYGYTF TRBJ1-2 . TRBV5-6 . 15
TGTGCTAGCAGCCCAACAACTACTAGCACAGATACGCAGTATTTT CASSPTTTSTDTQYF TRBJ2-3 . TRBV7-7 . 15
TGTGCCAGCAGCCAAGGAAGACTAGCGGGAAACATTCATGAGCAGTTCTTC CASSQGRLAGNIHEQFF TRBJ2-1 TRBD2 TRBV4-2 . 17
TGTGCCAGCAGCGTTATTTCTAAGCGTGGGACTGAAGCTTTCTTT CASSVISKRGTEAFF TRBJ1-1 . TRBV11-2 . 15
TGTGCCAGCAGTGCAGGGGACGAGCAGTACTTC CASSAGDEQYF TRBJ2-7 . TRBV2 . 11